This T cell receptor (beta chain) is drawn from a study of CD8 T cells in Susac syndrome (dated by TCRdb to between 2019 and 2020). Study-level background: Of the Susac syndrome patients who were sequenced, eight were in clinical remission while about six had clinically active disease. Repertoire sequencing was used to test whether CD8+ T cell activation and differentiation in Susac syndrome was antigen driven. At blood withdrawal, Susac syndrome patients were either therapy-naive, taking corticosteroids (in some cases with IVIg as well), or taking IVIg alone.

A word on this clonotype: Its antigen is currently not known. No base-level quality is on record; no much larger clone is a single base apart.

Peripheral blood CD8+ and CD4+ T cells from healthy donors, Susac syndrome patients and multiple sclerosis patients were profiled by high-throughput TCR beta sequencing. The Susac syndrome patients fulfilled recently defined diagnostic criteria for definite or probable disease. Bulk CD8+ and CD4+ T cells were purified by magnetic negative isolation, while CD8+ TEMRA cells were enriched using FACS. Blood was collected in EDTA tubes and processed within 24 hours, with PBMCs isolated through density gradient centrifugation. PBMCs intended for TCR sequencing were cryopreserved in liquid nitrogen and thawed later in a water bath at 37 degrees C. Purity of sorted or isolated CD4+, CD8+ and CD8+ TEMRA cells was at least 90%. RNA was extracted using the RNeasy kit, and roughly 0.5 to 1 microgram was reverse transcribed with random hexamers. TCR beta CDR3 regions were amplified with the immunoSEQ multiplex PCR assay covering 54 Vbeta and 13 Jbeta segments. To correct PCR amplification bias, a synthetic template baseline was used for both primer optimization and computational correction. The paper's data handling went like this. Reads were annotated to V, D and J genes per IMGT and analyzed with immunoSEQ Analyzer, keeping only productive sequences. Clonality was computed as one minus Shannon entropy normalized by log2 of the number of productive unique sequences. For each patient and control, public and private clones were evaluated among the 100 most prevalent clones. A clone was defined as Susac-specific if it was absent from the healthy and MS cohorts, from more than 850 published viral clones and from other ImmuneACCESS disease sequences. Using fastp at Q25 and MiXCR, TCRdb reprocessed the public reads and kept productive beta chains. Rows merge per CDR3 protein into single entries with the most common DNA and genes. TCRdb, not the authors, supplied the V and J calls. This sample gives around 170,000 distinct CDR3 sequences in total; about 94% of them show up just once. 0.09% to 0.1% of the sample lies in the top ten.

V is clipped by 1 base and J by 3 bases, and the sequence between their germline boundaries is 13 bases long. CDR1 is given as SGHRS and CDR2 as YFSETQ, both from the germline V gene. Including the terminal cysteine and phenylalanine, the CDR3 comprises 15 residues. Only CDR3 DNA remains: 45 bases, in frame from the first base. The research as a whole found: The number of individuals in the TCR sequencing and HLA analysis was recognized as being relatively small. No clonal expansion was detected in the CD4+ T cell repertoire of Susac syndrome patients.

The chain couples TRBV5-1 to TRBJ1-2, and the D gene may be TRBD1, 5 bases matching. Sequenced sample: CD4+ T cells from PBMCs. This TCR derives from a human donor with Susac syndrome. The bases read TGCGCCAGCAGCTTGTTTCAGGGTGTGGACTATGGCTACACCTTC. It encodes CASSLFQGVDYGYTF.